The source of this T cell receptor beta chain is a study of glioma-infiltrating T cells after dendritic cell vaccination. The study, taken as a whole, reports: Survival was not directly related to TCR clonality in these patients. Few patients contributed both blood and tumor specimens.

The primer mix had 60 V beta and 13 J beta primers. The assay was immunoSEQ multiplex PCR, and TCRdb's table has in-frame clones only and misses some. Among 45,000 to 60,000 clones listed, around 83% were seen once. The sample holds many counts of this clone. Its antigen remains unknown. V was cut by 2 bases and J by 11 bases, with 9 bases left in between. CDR3 length equals 11 residues. Germline values: CDR1 LGHNT, CDR2 FRNRAP. Time point meaning: after dendritic cell vaccination, including at tumor progression/relapse. Fresh-frozen tumor tissue and more than two years of survival data were available for all.

Sample: blood, taken after dendritic cell vaccination. J is TRBJ1-2 and V is TRBV12-5; possible D gene TRBD1, 5 bases. The sequence was collected from a human donor with glioblastoma. The CDR3 here is CASGLQGWYTF. CDR3 bases: TGTGCTAGTGGTTTGCAGGGATGGTACACCTTC.